Following are 5 T cell receptor beta chains from one sample sequenced in a study of early T cells in non-severe SARS-CoV-2 infection. TCRdb itself ran the 5' RACE reads through MiXCR, one entry per CDR3 protein. The sample contains about 110,000 distinct CDR3 sequences, roughly 13% of which appear only once. The sample was whole blood, taken at baseline. These TCRs come from an adult who was a healthcare worker with PCR-confirmed SARS-CoV-2 infection or an uninfected control (not recorded which).

J is TRBJ1-5 and V is TRBV7-9; a possible D gene is TRBD1 (5 bases). V was clipped by 4 bases and J by 15 bases, with 19 bases between them. The CDR3 consists of 13 residues. From germline, CDR1 is SEHNR and CDR2 FQNEAQ (reference sequence). The CDR3 here is CASSSTSRGTWHF. The CDR3, as DNA: TGTGCCAGCAGCTCCACATCTCGAGGGACTTGGCATTTT.

This clonotype appeared a few times. The rearrangement joins TRBV6-5 to TRBJ2-3; TRBD1 agrees at 8 bases. V gave up 5 bases and J gave up 3 bases; unmatched junction bases: 10. The CDR3 contains 16 residues. The germline gives CDR1 MNHEY, CDR2 SVGAGI. The CDR3 coding sequence is TGTGCCAGCAGTCGGCAGGGGGCCCGAAAAACAGATACGCAGTATTTT. Translating it yields CASSRQGARKTDTQYF.

This clonotype has only a few counts. The V call is TRBV4-1, the J call TRBJ2-7; 9 bases fit TRBD1. This CDR3 spans 15 amino acids. The trim removed 1 base at V and 3 bases at J, leaving 4 bases unmatched. The germline gives CDR1 MGHRA, CDR2 YSYEKL. The CDR3 is CASSQGQGGSYEQYF. In nucleotides, the CDR3 is TGCGCCAGCAGCCAAGGACAGGGGGGGAGCTACGAGCAGTACTTC.

V usage is TRBV13 and J usage is TRBJ2-2, with 9 bases identical to TRBD2. Trimming took 1 base from V and 6 from J; bases not matched to a gene: 12. Germline V gene sequence: CDR1 PRHDT, CDR2 FYEKMQ (reference sequence). The CDR3 has 18 amino acids. The CDR3 nucleotides read TGTGCCAGCAGCTTAGCTCGATGGGCTAGCGGGACAGCCGGGGAGCTGTTTTTT. It is translated as CASSLARWASGTAGELFF.

This clonotype was observed many times. The rearrangement uses TRBV29-1 and TRBJ2-5, with 8 bases that match TRBD1. V lost 3 bases, J lost 5 bases, and 5 bases stayed unmatched. Germline loops: CDR1 SQVTM, CDR2 ANQGSEA. CDR3 length: 13 amino acids. CDR3 loop: CSVDAQGAETQYF. The CDR3 DNA reads as TGCAGCGTTGATGCCCAGGGGGCGGAGACCCAGTACTTC.